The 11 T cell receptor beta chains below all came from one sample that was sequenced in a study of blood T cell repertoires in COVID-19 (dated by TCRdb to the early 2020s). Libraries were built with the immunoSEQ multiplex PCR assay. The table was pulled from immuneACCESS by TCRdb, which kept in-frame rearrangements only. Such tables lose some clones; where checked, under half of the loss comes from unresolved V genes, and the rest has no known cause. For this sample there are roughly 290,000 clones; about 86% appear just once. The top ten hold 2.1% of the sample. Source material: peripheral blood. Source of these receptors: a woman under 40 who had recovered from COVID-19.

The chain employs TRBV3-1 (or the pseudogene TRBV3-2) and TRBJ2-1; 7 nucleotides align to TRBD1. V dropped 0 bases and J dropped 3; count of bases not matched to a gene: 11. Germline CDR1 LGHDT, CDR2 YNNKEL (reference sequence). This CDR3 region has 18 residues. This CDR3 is CASSQDWMGQRFYNEQFF. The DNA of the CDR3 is TGTGCCAGCAGCCAAGATTGGATGGGACAGAGATTCTACAATGAGCAGTTCTTC.

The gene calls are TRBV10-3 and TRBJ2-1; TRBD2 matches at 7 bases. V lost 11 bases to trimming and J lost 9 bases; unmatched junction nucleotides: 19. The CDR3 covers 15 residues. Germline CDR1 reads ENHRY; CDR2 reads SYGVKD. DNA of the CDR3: TGTGCCGTTCATGGGGCGGGAGCCAGAAGTAGTGAGCAGTTCTTC. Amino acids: CAVHGAGARSSEQFF.

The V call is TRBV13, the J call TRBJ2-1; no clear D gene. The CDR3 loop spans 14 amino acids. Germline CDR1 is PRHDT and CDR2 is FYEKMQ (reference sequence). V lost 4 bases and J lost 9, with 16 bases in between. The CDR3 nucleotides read TGTGCCAGCAGCTCCGCCCGTGGGCCATCTGAGCAGTTCTTC. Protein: CASSSARGPSEQFF.

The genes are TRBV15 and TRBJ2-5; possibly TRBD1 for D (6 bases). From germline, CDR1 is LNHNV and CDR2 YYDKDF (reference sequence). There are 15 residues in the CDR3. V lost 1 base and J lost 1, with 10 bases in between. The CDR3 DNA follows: TGTGCCACCAGCAGAGGCGGACAGATCCAAGAGACCCAGTACTTC. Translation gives CATSRGGQIQETQYF.

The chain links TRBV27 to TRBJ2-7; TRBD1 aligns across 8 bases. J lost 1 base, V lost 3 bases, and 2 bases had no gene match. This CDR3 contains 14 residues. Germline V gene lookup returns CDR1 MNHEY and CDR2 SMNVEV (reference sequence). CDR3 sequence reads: CASSLRDRSYEQYF. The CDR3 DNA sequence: TGTGCCAGCAGTTTGCGGGACAGGTCCTACGAGCAGTACTTC.

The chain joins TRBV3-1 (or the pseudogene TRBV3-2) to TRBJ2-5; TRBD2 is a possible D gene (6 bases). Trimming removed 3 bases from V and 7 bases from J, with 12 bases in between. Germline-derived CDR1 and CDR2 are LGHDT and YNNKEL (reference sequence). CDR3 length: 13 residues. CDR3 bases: TGTGCCAGCAGCCAGGGAGGCCGGGGGACCCAGTACTTC. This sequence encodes CASSQGGRGTQYF.

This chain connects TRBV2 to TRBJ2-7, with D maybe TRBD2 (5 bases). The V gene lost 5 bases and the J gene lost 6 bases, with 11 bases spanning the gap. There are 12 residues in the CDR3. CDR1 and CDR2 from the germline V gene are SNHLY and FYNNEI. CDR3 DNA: TGTGCCAGCAGTCGGGGTCGGGTCGAGCAGTACTTC. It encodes CASSRGRVEQYF.

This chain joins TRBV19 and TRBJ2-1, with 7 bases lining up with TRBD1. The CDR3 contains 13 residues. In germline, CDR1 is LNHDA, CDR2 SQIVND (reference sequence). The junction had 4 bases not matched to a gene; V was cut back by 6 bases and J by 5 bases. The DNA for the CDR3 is TGTGCCAGTAGAAACAGGGGAGACAATGAGCAGTTCTTC. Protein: CASRNRGDNEQFF. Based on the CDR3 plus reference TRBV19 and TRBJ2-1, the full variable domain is DGGITQSPKYLFRKEGQNVTLSCEQNLNHDAMYWYRQDPGQGLRLIYYSQIVNDFQKGDIAEGYSVSREKKESFPLTVTSAQKNPTAFYLCASRNRGDNEQFFGPGTRLTVL.

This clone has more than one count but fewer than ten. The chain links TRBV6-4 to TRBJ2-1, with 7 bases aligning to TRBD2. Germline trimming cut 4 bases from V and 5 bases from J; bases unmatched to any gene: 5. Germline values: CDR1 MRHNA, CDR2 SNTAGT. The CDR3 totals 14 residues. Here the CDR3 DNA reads TGTGCCAGCAGTGCGGCGGGAGACCACAATGAGCAGTTCTTC. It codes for CASSAAGDHNEQFF.

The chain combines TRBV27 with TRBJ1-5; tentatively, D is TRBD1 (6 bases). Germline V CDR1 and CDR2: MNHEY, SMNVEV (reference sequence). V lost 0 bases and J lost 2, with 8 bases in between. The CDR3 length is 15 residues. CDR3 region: CASSLSEGGNQPQHF. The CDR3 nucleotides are TGTGCCAGCAGTTTATCTGAGGGGGGCAATCAGCCCCAGCATTTT.

The CDR3 loop is CSARVQVGYTF. The CDR3, as DNA: TGCAGTGCTAGAGTGCAGGTGGGCTACACCTTC. The chain is built from TRBV20-1 and TRBJ1-2; D unclear. Germline CDR1 is DFQATT and CDR2 is SNEGSKA (reference sequence). This CDR3 region has 11 residues. Trimming took off 1 base at V and 8 bases at J, with 8 bases between the two ends.